This T cell receptor (beta chain) was sequenced in a study of blood T cell repertoires in COVID-19. Study in general: Donors in the United States, Italy and Spain gave samples during acute or convalescent COVID-19. The analysed material was cDNA or gDNA that came from T cells, B-cell-depleted T cells, or PBMCs.

Original handling: Amplification from reference gene primers served as the basis for estimated nucleated cell counts. Sequenced by immunoSEQ multiplex PCR; TCRdb stores in-frame clones only, minus some. Clone size and V and J calls were adopted from that table, with D and trimming inferred from the DNA. The repertoire holds some 150,000 clones, with about 79% as singletons. This CDR3 has 14 residues. V was clipped by 8 bases and J by 5 bases; unmatched bases: 8. CDR1 is ENHRY, CDR2 SYGVKD, per germline. The chain carries TRBV10-3 and TRBJ2-5, with 10 bases that match TRBD2. This TCR came from a woman in her fifties or sixties in a cohort sampled during active or convalescent COVID-19. The sequencing sample was made of peripheral blood. CDR3 nucleotides: TGTGCCATCTCTAGCGGGGGAGTCTGGGAGACCCAGTACTTC. Translation: CAISSGGVWETQYF.